This TCR beta chain emerged from a study of blood T cells in healthy people across ages. V lost 3 bases and J 2 bases, leaving 8 bases between the germline ends. CDR3 length equals 14 residues. Germline V gene data show CDR1 as KGHSH and CDR2 as LQKENI. This clonotype has a handful of counts. For the second PCR, which ran for 7 to 11 cycles, a sample-barcoded 5' primer and a J-beta primer mix were used. Each CDR3 protein is one row after TCRdb ran MiXCR on the 5' RACE reads. The table includes fewer than 1,000,000 distinct CDR3 sequences, roughly 44% detected once. Material: blood. The clonotype originates from a man in his 60s in good health. The J gene is TRBJ1-5, the V gene TRBV18; no clear D. Written as DNA, the CDR3 is TGTGCCAGCTCACCGGGAAGGGGCAATCAGCCCCAGCATTTT. It encodes CASSPGRGNQPQHF.